The clone carrying this T cell receptor (beta chain) has only one observation. This sample was taken from a study of cytomegalovirus exposure and HLA in healthy donors. Study summary: Early released data comprised 75 million to 100 million unique TCRs from HLA-typed donors.

The study ran its PCR with 60 Vbeta and 13 Jbeta primers. Profiled with immunoSEQ multiplex PCR; TCRdb holds only in-frame clones, not every one. The sample holds roughly 230,000 clones, 85% to 95% seen once. The CDR3 totals 18 residues. After removal of 2 bases from V and 4 bases from J, the junction contained 14 bases not matched to a gene. CDR1 is MDHEN and CDR2 is SYDVKM in the germline V gene. This clonotype was obtained from a girl aged 2 to 9 in good health and CMV-seronegative. The chain joins TRBV28 to TRBJ2-7, with 10 bases lining up with TRBD2. Input material: PBMCs. CDR3 region: CASSLKLAGRQFVYEQYF. Written as DNA, the CDR3 is TGTGCCAGCAGTTTAAAACTAGCGGGGAGACAGTTTGTATACGAGCAGTACTTC.